Reported below is one TCR beta chain. As yet, its antigen is unknown. The record originates from a study of Ad26.COV2.S vaccination and SARS-CoV-2 variants. Study information: It was the COV1001 Ad26.COV2.S trial arm that included the donor. Intramuscular Ad26.COV2.S at 5x10^10 or 1x10^11 viral particles. The study's findings and limits: There was a possibility that the TCR breadth and depth analyses underestimated total T cell responses.

V shed 9 bases, J shed 1 base, and the junction held 5 bases outside the gene matches. The CDR3 totals 13 residues. Germline CDR1 SNHLY, CDR2 FYNNEI. Noted treatment: approximately 18 received Ad26.COV2.S at low or high dose, single or two shots; roughly 5 received placebo; per-sample allocation not given. Sample collection was performed on day 63 after the first vaccine or placebo injection. Boston provided a donor who was an adult aged 18-55 years. Method: immunoSEQ multiplex PCR; TCRdb's copy keeps in-frame clones and lacks some. Of roughly 500,000 clones in the sample, roughly 89% were seen once. The sample was peripheral blood, taken in a trial of Ad26.COV2.S vaccine versus placebo. The rearrangement joins TRBV2 to TRBJ1-1; 7 bases agree with TRBD1. This clonotype was obtained from a person between 18 and 65 years old who received the Ad26.COV2.S COVID-19 vaccine or a placebo. The CDR3 DNA follows: TGTGCCAGGATGCGGGACAGGAACACTGAAGCTTTCTTT. Amino acids: CARMRDRNTEAFF.